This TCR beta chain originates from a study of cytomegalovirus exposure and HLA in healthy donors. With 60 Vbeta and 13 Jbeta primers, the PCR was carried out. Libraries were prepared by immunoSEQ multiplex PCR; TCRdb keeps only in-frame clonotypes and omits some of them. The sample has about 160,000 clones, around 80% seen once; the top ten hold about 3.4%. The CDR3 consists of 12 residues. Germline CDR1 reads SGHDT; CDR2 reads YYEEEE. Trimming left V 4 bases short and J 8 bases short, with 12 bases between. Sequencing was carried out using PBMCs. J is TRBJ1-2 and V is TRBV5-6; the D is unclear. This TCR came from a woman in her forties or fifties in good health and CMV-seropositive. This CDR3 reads CASSDGIRGYTF. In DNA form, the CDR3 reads TGTGCCAGCAGCGACGGGATTAGGGGCTACACCTTC.